Sequencing of this TCR beta chain was carried out in a study of beta chain features in type 1 diabetes. Overall study results and limits: Researchers report that Type 1 diabetes patients had moderately but significantly shorter TCRB CDR3s across all four CD4+ subsets. The study left unresolved whether HLA type influences TCRB rearrangement. Healthy donors had naive, central memory and Treg TCRB repertoires that appeared less similar than those seen among patients.

CDR3 length: 15 residues. Germline-derived CDR1 and CDR2 are SNHLY and FYNNEI. V lost 5 bases, J lost 7 bases, and 8 bases stayed unmatched. Every bit of the isolated RNA underwent reverse transcription, so sequencing read expressed TCRB transcripts. The assay was immunoSEQ multiplex PCR, and TCRdb's table has in-frame clones only and misses some. The table has 140,000 to 150,000 clones, less than 15% seen once. This clone appeared a few times. Its antigen is currently unknown. Sequenced sample: central memory CD4+ T cells from blood. V is TRBV2 and J is TRBJ1-6, with 7 nucleotides matching TRBD1. This clonotype was obtained from a man between 18 and 35 years old with type 1 diabetes. The CDR3 DNA sequence: TGTGCCAGCAGTACTGGGACAGCTGGAAATTCACCCCTCCACTTT. Translating gives CASSTGTAGNSPLHF.